This record looks at one T cell receptor (beta chain) sequence and its context. The target of this receptor is not known. No much larger clone exists at a distance of one base, and base qualities are not known. From its cysteine to its phenylalanine, the CDR3 spans 10 amino acids. Kept here is only the CDR3 DNA, which spans 30 bases and is read in frame from base 1. The CDR1 and CDR2 encoded by the germline V gene (reference sequence) are GTSNPN and SVGIG. A distance of 6 bases separates the germline ends of V and J, which lose 2 bases and 10 bases respectively. RNA was extracted using the RNeasy kit, and roughly 0.5 to 1 microgram was reverse transcribed with random hexamers. The immunoSEQ multiplex PCR assay, which covers 54 Vbeta and 13 Jbeta segments, was used to amplify TCR beta CDR3 regions. PCR amplification bias was corrected using a synthetic template baseline for primer optimization and computational correction. The authors' analysis ran thus. Reads were annotated to V, D and J genes according to IMGT and were analyzed with immunoSEQ Analyzer, with only productive sequences retained. Clonality was calculated as one minus the Shannon entropy normalized by log2 of the number of productive unique sequences. Public and private clones were assessed among the 100 most prevalent clones of each patient and control. A clone was defined as Susac-specific if it was absent from the healthy and MS cohorts, from 1052 published viral clones and from other ImmuneACCESS disease sequences. The public reads were run again by TCRdb, first through fastp at Q25 and then through MiXCR, and only productive beta chains were kept. Every CDR3 protein is listed once, alongside the most common genes and DNA of its rows. The V and J calls, along with clone size, are taken from TCRdb and not from the paper's own processing. Recorded for this sample are approximately 180,000 distinct CDR3 sequences; around 95% of them occurred a single time. In total, the top ten clones hold 0.093% of the sample.

This entry belongs to a study of CD8 T cells in Susac syndrome (dated by TCRdb to between 2018 and 2021). As for the study more broadly: The study used repertoire sequencing to test whether antigen drove CD8+ T cell activation and differentiation in Susac syndrome.

Peripheral blood CD8+ and CD4+ T cells from healthy donors, Susac syndrome patients and multiple sclerosis patients were profiled using high-throughput TCR beta sequencing. The multiple sclerosis controls were treatment-naive patients whose relapsing-remitting disease, either stable or active, fulfilled the revised McDonald criteria. Bulk CD8+ and CD4+ T cells were purified by magnetic negative isolation, while CD8+ TEMRA cells were enriched using FACS. Blood was drawn into EDTA tubes, processed within 24 hours, and PBMCs were isolated by density gradient centrifugation. PBMCs intended for TCR sequencing were cryopreserved in liquid nitrogen and were subsequently thawed in a 37 degrees C water bath. The sorted or isolated CD4+, CD8+ and CD8+ TEMRA cells had a purity of 90% or higher. Study-wide findings and limitations: The number of individuals in the TCR sequencing and HLA analysis was recognized as being relatively small.

Recombination linked TRBV30 to TRBJ2-1, with an unclear D gene assignment. The sample comprised CD4+ T cells from PBMCs. The source is a human donor with multiple sclerosis. CDR3 sequence: CAWSNLEQFF. At the DNA level, the sequence is TGTGCCTGGAGTAATCTCGAGCAGTTCTTC.